This is a list of T cell receptor beta chains from one sample in a study of T cells in Graves' hyperthyroidism and ophthalmopathy. TCRdb itself ran the multiplex PCR reads through MiXCR, one entry per CDR3 protein. The sample has about 520,000 distinct CDR3 sequences, about 24% seen once. The sequenced sample was blood. The receptors originated from a woman in her twenties or thirties with Graves' ophthalmopathy. Each CDR3 is given with its conserved first and last residue. The D gene is left open where the match is weak. Clone size is stated in some rows and not others, as once, few, many or a class when expanded.

D | J | V | size | CDR3 | DNA
- | TRBJ1-1 | TRBV29-1 | - | CSVGPLMNTEAFF | TGCAGCGTAGGCCCGCTTATGAACACTGAAGCTTTCTTT
TRBD2 | TRBJ2-3 | TRBV19 | many | CASSIDSGGAADTQYF | TGTGCCAGTAGTATCGATAGCGGGGGGGCCGCAGATACGCAGTATTTT
TRBD1 | TRBJ2-5 | TRBV7-9 | - | CASRTGSGTQYF | TGTGCCAGCAGGACAGGGTCCGGGACCCAGTACTTC
TRBD2 | TRBJ2-5 | TRBV12-3/TRBV12-4 | - | CASRVSGEETQYF | TGTGCCAGCAGAGTCAGCGGGGAGGAGACCCAGTACTTC
- | TRBJ2-5 | TRBV20-1 | - | CSARADWGETQYF | TGCAGTGCTAGAGCCGACTGGGGGGAGACCCAGTACTTC
- | TRBJ2-2 | TRBV24-1 | many | CATSDPRSHTGELFF | TGTGCCACCAGTGACCCCAGGTCACACACCGGGGAGCTGTTTTTT
TRBD2 | TRBJ2-5 | TRBV12-3/TRBV12-4 | few | CASRSSGAEETQYF | TGTGCCAGCAGGTCTAGCGGGGCGGAAGAGACCCAGTACTTC
- | TRBJ1-2 | TRBV29-1 | - | CSVDLGGNYGYTF | TGCAGCGTTGATTTGGGGGGGAACTATGGCTACACCTTC
- | TRBJ1-2 | TRBV20-1 | many | CSAAGGGSHYGYTF | TGCAGTGCTGCCGGAGGAGGGTCCCACTATGGCTACACCTTC
TRBD1 | TRBJ1-2 | TRBV20-1 | many | CSVVPTEPRQGDGYTF | TGCAGTGTGGTCCCTACGGAACCGAGACAGGGGGATGGCTACACCTTC
- | TRBJ2-7 | TRBV10-3 | many | CAISEYGSYEQYF | TGTGCCATCAGTGAATATGGTTCCTACGAGCAGTACTTC
- | TRBJ1-5 | TRBV19 | few | CASSILGWGPNDQPQHF | TGTGCCAGTAGTATATTAGGCTGGGGCCCCAATGATCAGCCCCAGCATTTT
TRBD1 | TRBJ1-2 | TRBV18 | - | CASSPDRAGAYGYTF | TGTGCCAGCTCACCCGACAGGGCCGGTGCCTATGGCTACACCTTC
- | TRBJ2-7 | TRBV27 | many | CASRGGGATEQYF | TGTGCCAGCAGGGGGGGGGGCGCGACCGAGCAGTACTTC
- | TRBJ1-1 | TRBV3-1 | - | CASSQDGPQAFF | TGTGCCAGCAGCCAGGACGGGCCTCAAGCTTTCTTT
- | TRBJ1-2 | TRBV7-2 | many | CASSLELGYGYTF | TGTGCCAGCAGCTTAGAATTGGGTTATGGCTACACCTTC
- | TRBJ2-7 | TRBV6-1 | many | CASSDGFSFLDEQYF | TGTGCCAGCAGTGATGGGTTTAGCTTTCTGGACGAGCAGTACTTC
- | TRBJ2-6 | TRBV4-2 | many | CASSHGRGSGANVLTF | TGTGCCAGCAGCCATGGACGGGGCTCTGGGGCCAACGTCCTGACTTTC
- | TRBJ2-7 | TRBV11-2 | - | CASSLDPITYEQYF | TGTGCCAGCAGCTTAGATCCCATAACCTACGAGCAGTACTTC
TRBD1 | TRBJ2-7 | TRBV19 | few | CASSPTGGYGYEQYF | TGTGCCAGTAGTCCAACAGGGGGCTATGGCTACGAGCAGTACTTC
TRBD1 | TRBJ1-2 | TRBV28 | - | CASSWPHSGGSYTF | TGTGCCAGCAGTTGGCCGCATTCAGGGGGCAGCTACACCTTC
TRBD1 | TRBJ1-2 | TRBV7-9 | many | CASSLLGQGEASAF | TGTGCCAGCAGTCTCTTGGGGCAGGGGGAAGCCTCAGCCTTC
TRBD2 | TRBJ2-5 | TRBV9 | many | CASSVSGAETQYF | TGTGCCAGCAGCGTGAGCGGGGCAGAGACCCAGTACTTC
- | TRBJ1-5 | TRBV14 | - | CASSQDIKEQGGRQPQHF | TGTGCCAGCAGCCAAGATATAAAGGAACAGGGAGGAAGGCAGCCCCAGCATTTT
- | TRBJ1-1 | TRBV2 | many | CASSGKWYTEAFF | TGTGCCAGCAGTGGGAAGTGGTACACTGAAGCTTTCTTT
- | TRBJ1-3 | TRBV6-5 | many | CASIPGHSGNTIYF | TGTGCCAGCATTCCGGGTCACTCTGGAAACACCATATATTTT
- | TRBJ2-7 | TRBV4-1 | many | CASSQESPSTVYEQYF | TGCGCCAGCAGCCAAGAGTCTCCGTCCACCGTCTACGAGCAGTACTTC
TRBD2 | TRBJ2-3 | TRBV6-5 | many | CASRSGGKTDTQYF | TGTGCCAGCCGTTCGGGGGGGAAGACAGATACGCAGTATTTT
TRBD2 | TRBJ2-7 | TRBV6-2/TRBV6-3 | few | CASSYLGGRVYEQYF | TGTGCCAGCAGTTATCTGGGCGGGAGAGTCTACGAGCAGTACTTC
TRBD1 | TRBJ1-3 | TRBV30 | - | CAWSVAGGYTIYF | TGTGCCTGGAGTGTAGCAGGGGGCTACACCATATATTTT